The T cell receptor (beta chain) described here comes from a study of T cell responses to AZD1222 COVID-19 vaccine. Study background: It was second doses at about 4 or about 12 weeks that were pooled.

TCRdb keeps only in-frame clones here, not all; method: immunoSEQ multiplex PCR. Of roughly 91,000 clones in the sample, 70% to 90% are singletons; the top ten hold approximately 3%. This CDR3 contains 13 residues. Germline V gene lookup returns CDR1 SGHTA and CDR2 FQGNSA. The ends were cut back, 4 bases at V and 7 bases at J, with 14 bases in the middle. The study's findings and limits: Spike-specific TCRs gained breadth and depth after people received two AZD1222 doses. Donors, mostly white British, included more females; clonal diversity was possibly underestimated.

Remarks on this clone: Its target is unknown.

The chain is built from TRBV7-2 and TRBJ2-7, with D possibly called TRBD1 or TRBD2 (7 bases each). This TCR derives from an adult in good health. This specimen was peripheral blood, taken on day 0 of AZD1222 vaccination. The CDR3, as DNA: TGTGCCAGCAGCTGGGCAGGGGGAGGGGAGCAGTACTTC. Its protein product is CASSWAGGGEQYF.